The 16 T cell receptor beta chains presented below share a single source sample, sequenced in a study of blood T cell repertoires in COVID-19. Sequencing used immunoSEQ multiplex PCR; TCRdb keeps in-frame clones, though not all of them. The table includes about 160,000 clones, roughly 90% detected once. The sequenced material came from PBMCs or T cells enriched from blood (not recorded which). The receptors here all came from a woman between 50 and 59 years old who had recovered from COVID-19.

The chain joins TRBV30 to TRBJ1-4, with 7 bases fitting TRBD1. The CDR3 totals 15 residues. Looked up from germline, CDR1 is GTSNPN and CDR2 is SVGIG (reference sequence). The J segment lost 5 bases and the V segment lost 2 bases, leaving 8 bases of the junction unmatched. CDR3 sequence: CAWSPFGTENEKLFF. CDR3 bases: TGTGCCTGGAGTCCTTTTGGGACAGAAAATGAAAAACTGTTTTTT.

The rearrangement joins TRBV5-1 to TRBJ1-2; D perhaps matches TRBD1 (6 bases). The germline V gene encodes CDR1 SGHRS and CDR2 YFSETQ. V was clipped by 4 bases and J by 6 bases, with 13 bases between them. This CDR3 spans 13 amino acids. DNA for the CDR3: TGCGCCAGCAGCCTACAGGGAGTAGATGGCTACACCTTC. It specifies CASSLQGVDGYTF.

V and J are TRBV7-9 and TRBJ2-7; 9 nucleotides match TRBD1. The CDR3 is made up of 14 amino acids. Germline CDR1 and CDR2: SEHNR and FQNEAQ (reference sequence). After removal of 5 bases from V and 5 bases from J, the junction contained 7 bases not matched to a gene. The CDR3 sequence is CASSPYRTGDEQYF. The CDR3 DNA sequence: TGTGCCAGCAGCCCATACCGGACAGGGGACGAGCAGTACTTC.

This chain connects TRBV2 to TRBJ1-1, with TRBD1 matching 7 bases. Germline V gene data show CDR1 as SNHLY and CDR2 as FYNNEI. Trimming removed 6 bases from V and 5 bases from J; junction bases left unmatched: 9. This CDR3 has 14 amino acids. CDR3 in amino acids: CASSRTGQRTEAFF. Here the CDR3 DNA reads TGTGCCAGCAGCAGGACAGGCCAGAGGACTGAAGCTTTCTTT. The entire variable domain, with the rest obtained from reference TRBV2 and TRBJ1-1, is as follows: EPEVTQTPSHQVTQMGQEVILRCVPISNHLYFYWYRQILGQKVEFLVSFYNNEISEKSEIFDDQFSVERPDGSNFTLKIRSTKLEDSAMYFCASSRTGQRTEAFFGQGTRLTVV.

The chain employs TRBV24-1 and TRBJ2-1, with 11 bases aligning to TRBD2. The junction had 12 bases not matched to a gene; V was cut back by 3 bases and J by 9 bases. The CDR3 is made up of 17 amino acids. Germline V gene sequence: CDR1 KGHDR, CDR2 SFDVKD. In nucleotides, the CDR3 is TGTGCCACCAGTGATGAATTTAGCGGGAGGGGGATTGGTGAGCAGTTCTTC. Translated, it gives CATSDEFSGRGIGEQFF.

The chain's CDR3 is CASSSRGGVGTGELFF. The CDR3 DNA reads TGTGCCAGCAGCTCCCGGGGGGGGGTTGGCACCGGGGAGCTGTTTTTT. J is TRBJ2-2 and V is TRBV7-9, with 8 bases matching TRBD2. The V segment lost 4 bases and the J segment 4 bases; nucleotides outside the gene matches: 8. The CDR3 totals 16 residues. The germline V gene encodes CDR1 SEHNR and CDR2 FQNEAQ (reference sequence).

The chain combines TRBV5-6 with TRBJ1-1; a possible D gene is TRBD1 (6 bases). V lost 4 bases and J lost 4, with 14 bases in between. There are 14 residues in the CDR3. The germline V gene encodes CDR1 SGHDT and CDR2 YYEEEE. CDR3 nucleotides: TGTGCCAGCAGCCTCCGGGACATGATCACTGAAGCTTTCTTT. Protein product: CASSLRDMITEAFF.

The chain carries TRBV6-5 and TRBJ2-7, with TRBD2 matching 9 bases. The length of the CDR3 is 15 residues. V lost 0 bases, J lost 5 bases, and 5 bases stayed unmatched. The germline V gene encodes CDR1 MNHEY and CDR2 SVGAGI. The CDR3 loop is CASSYSSGRKNEQYF. For the CDR3, the DNA is TGTGCCAGCAGTTACTCTAGCGGGAGAAAGAACGAGCAGTACTTC.

This clone was seen only a few times. The chain couples TRBV11-2 to TRBJ1-2; a possible D gene is TRBD1 (6 bases). Trimming pared 7 bases from V and 7 bases from J, leaving 19 bases between. The germline gives CDR1 SGHAT, CDR2 FQNNGV. This CDR3 is built from 14 residues. CDR3 residues: CASNQQGSTGGYTF. As DNA, the CDR3 is TGTGCCAGCAACCAACAGGGTTCTACGGGTGGCTACACCTTC.

This chain connects TRBV6-4 to TRBJ1-1; D gene unclear. Germline V lookup: CDR1 MRHNA, CDR2 SNTAGT. The V end was cut by 9 bases, the J end by 5 bases, with 10 bases between. CDR3 size: 11 residues. The CDR3 loop is CARAGGTEAFF. CDR3 nucleotides: TGTGCCAGGGCAGGTGGAACTGAAGCTTTCTTT.

V gene TRBV15 combines with J gene TRBJ2-3, with D tentatively TRBD2 (6 bases). Per germline, CDR1 LNHNV and CDR2 YYDKDF (reference sequence). V lost 3 bases to trimming and J lost 2 bases, with 15 bases between them. There are 16 residues in the CDR3. CDR3 in DNA: TGTGCCACCAGCAGTGATAGCGGAGGAACCACAGATACGCAGTATTTT. Its protein is CATSSDSGGTTDTQYF.

For this clone: The sample holds other DNA sequences that translate to the same CDR3. This chain uses TRBV10-3 with TRBJ1-5; 12 bases align to TRBD1. The J segment lost 7 bases and the V segment lost 6 bases, leaving 1 base of the junction unmatched. Germline lookup yields CDR1 ENHRY and CDR2 SYGVKD. CDR3 length: 13 amino acids. The CDR3 DNA reads as TGTGCCATCAGAGGGACAGGGGGCCAGCCCCAGCATTTT. Its translation is CAIRGTGGQPQHF.

This clone was observed a few times. This chain uses TRBV2 with TRBJ1-6; D unresolved. Germline CDR1 is SNHLY and CDR2 is FYNNEI. This CDR3 region has 14 residues. V was trimmed by 8 bases and J by 8 bases, leaving 16 bases between them. The CDR3: CASRGGFLDSPLHF. The CDR3 coding sequence is TGTGCCAGCCGTGGAGGGTTTCTGGATTCACCCCTCCACTTT.

V gene TRBV24-1 combines with J gene TRBJ2-2; D unresolved. Deletions cut 5 bases from V and 2 bases from J, with 8 bases between. Germline CDR1 and CDR2: KGHDR and SFDVKD. The CDR3 is 14 amino acids. This chain's CDR3 is CATSGGPNTGELFF. For the CDR3, the DNA is TGTGCCACCAGTGGAGGCCCAAACACCGGGGAGCTGTTTTTT.

This clone has only one observation. CDR3 protein: CASSRDGGEREAFF. The CDR3 coding sequence is TGTGCCAGCAGTCGGGACGGGGGAGAACGGGAAGCTTTCTTT. V is TRBV6-2 or TRBV6-3 and J is TRBJ1-1; TRBD1 might be the D (5 bases). The CDR3 runs 14 residues. CDR1 is MNHEY, CDR2 SVGEGT, per germline. Trimming removed 5 bases at V and 8 bases at J, with 18 bases between.

This chain connects TRBV2 to TRBJ2-7, with TRBD1 matching over 8 bases. V lost 6 bases, J lost 5 bases, and 6 bases stayed unmatched. The germline CDR1 and CDR2 sequences are SNHLY and FYNNEI. This CDR3 comprises 13 residues. The CDR3 protein is CASSLDRDNEQYF. The DNA of the CDR3 is TGTGCCAGCAGCCTGGACAGGGACAACGAGCAGTACTTC.